This T cell receptor beta chain was identified during a study of shared clonotypes between healthy human individuals. Study context: CD4 naive and memory got three plates each, CD8 naive two, CD8 memory one. Study conclusions and caveats: Sharing of clonotypes among donors was expected to vary with sequencing depth.

Concerning this clone: Its antigen is not identified.

Sorted-subset replicate PCRs used 200 ng of genomic DNA. This amount corresponded to tens of thousands of T cell genomes. Per the study methods: ImmunoSEQ output held junction-only sequences without quality scores, so filtering differed. Profiled with immunoSEQ multiplex PCR; TCRdb holds only in-frame clones, not every one. V and J calls plus clone size are reproduced from that table; the DNA served to infer D and trimming. This table holds roughly 1.5 million clones, approximately 98% found once. Per the germline V gene, CDR1 is MDHEN and CDR2 is SYDVKM. This CDR3 is built from 15 residues. The trim removed 3 bases at V and 2 bases at J, leaving 2 bases unmatched.

The sequencing sample was made of naive CD4+ T cells sorted from blood. The subset: CD45RA+ positively selected. The V gene is TRBV28, the J gene TRBJ1-5, with 9 bases aligning to TRBD1. The sequence derives from a young man in good health. Written as DNA, the CDR3 is TGTGCCAGCAGTTTTTGGACAGGGGGCAATCAGCCCCAGCATTTT. As protein: CASSFWTGGNQPQHF.